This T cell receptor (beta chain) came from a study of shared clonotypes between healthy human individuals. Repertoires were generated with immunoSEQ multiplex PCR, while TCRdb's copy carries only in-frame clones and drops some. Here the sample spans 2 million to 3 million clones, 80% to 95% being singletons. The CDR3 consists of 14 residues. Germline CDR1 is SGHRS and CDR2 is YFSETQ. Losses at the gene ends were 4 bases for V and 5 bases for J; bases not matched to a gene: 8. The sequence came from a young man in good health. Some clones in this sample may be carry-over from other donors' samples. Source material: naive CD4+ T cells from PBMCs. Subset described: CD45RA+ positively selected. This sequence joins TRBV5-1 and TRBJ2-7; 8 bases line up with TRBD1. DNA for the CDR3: TGCGCCAGCAGCCCGACAGGGGTGCGAGACGAGCAGTACTTC. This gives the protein CASSPTGVRDEQYF.